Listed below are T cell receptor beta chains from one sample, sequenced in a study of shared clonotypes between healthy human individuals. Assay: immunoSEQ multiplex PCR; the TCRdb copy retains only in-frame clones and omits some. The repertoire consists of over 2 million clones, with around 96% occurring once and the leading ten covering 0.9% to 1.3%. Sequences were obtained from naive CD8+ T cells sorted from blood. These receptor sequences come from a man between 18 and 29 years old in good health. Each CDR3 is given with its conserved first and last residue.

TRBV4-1,CASSQPDMDTQYF
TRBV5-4,CASTTWAGANYGYTF
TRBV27,CASSSGGSHEQYF
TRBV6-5,CASRRITTGLDEQYF
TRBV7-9,CASRPGLAPNNEQFF
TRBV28,CASSHGTGDGNQPQHF
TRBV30,CAWSVVSSYEQYF
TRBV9,CASSIGPNTEAFF
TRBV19,CASSDGVLQYF
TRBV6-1,CASSEALGAENTEAFF
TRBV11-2,CASSLGISSDDEQYF
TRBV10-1,CASSESVGTENTGELFF
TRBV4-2,CASSPNEDTEAFF
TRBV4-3,CASSQSSGTSNEQFF
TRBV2,CASSEASGTKYNEQFF
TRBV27,CASKMGYEQYF
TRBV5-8,CASSLTTGAGYTF
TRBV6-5,CASSYSWGNVLTF
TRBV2,CASSGTGDYSNQPQHF
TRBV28,CASRLAGVYEQFF
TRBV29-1,CSVELPTGGAVAEAFF
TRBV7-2,CASSLEEDLDNEQFF
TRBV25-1,CASTGTGVGEQYF
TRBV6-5,CASSYSIGESYNEQFF
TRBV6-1,CASSEDSGVSDTQYF
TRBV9,CASSVGGAGFGAFF
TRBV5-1,CASSPGTATNYGYTF
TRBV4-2,CASSQESRGWETQYF
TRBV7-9,CASSRTGEQYF
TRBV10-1,CASSEDGFHEQYF
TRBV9,CASTGLGNTIYF
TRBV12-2,CASRGDRGLREQYF
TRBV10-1,CASRETGEGGEAFF
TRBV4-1,CASSFRTGDNEQYF
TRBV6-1,CASSEIGVGTYEQYF
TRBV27,CASRTGVSNQPQHF
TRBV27,CASSFQVNTEAFF
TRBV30,CAWSGTGFFFEKLFF
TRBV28,CASSPGQGGPLYSNQPQHF
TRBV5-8,CASGQEEAQYF
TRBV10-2,CASWTGLGLNSPLHF
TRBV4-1,CASGLGQDTGELFF
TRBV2,CASRDRASNTEAFF
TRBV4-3,CASSHGVATEGEKLFF
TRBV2,CATSDTYEQYF
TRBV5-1,CASSSPLLDSGGYNEQFF
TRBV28,CASSLLAGGRWETQYF
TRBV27,CASSFLVPGDNQPQHF
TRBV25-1,CASSESGTGGYYGYTF
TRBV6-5,CASSYSTSGGWYEQYF
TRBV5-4,CASKGWREGTEAFF
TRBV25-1,CASSEPGKETQYF
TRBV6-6,CASSGTSGRYNEQFF